A selection of T cell receptor beta chains follows, all from one sample in a study of PD-L1 blockade in urothelial cancer. The data were produced by immunoSEQ multiplex PCR, yet TCRdb's version contains in-frame clones alone and is incomplete. The sample shows roughly 50,000 clones, around 74% of them seen only once. This sample comprised PBMCs, obtained around atezolizumab (anti-PD-L1) treatment. The origin of the receptors is a man between 65 and 85 years old with urothelial cancer. Both conserved end residues are part of each CDR3. The D gene is left open where the match is weak. Size tells how often a clone was seen (once, few, many) or the class of an expanded clone, and some rows leave it out.

.,TRBJ1-5,TRBV6-6,few,CASTPRGGSNQPQHF,TGTGCCAGCACCCCCCGAGGAGGTAGCAATCAGCCCCAGCATTTT
TRBD1,TRBJ2-7,TRBV7-2,.,CASSLRWDRVSKSSYEQYF,TGTGCCAGCAGCTTAAGATGGGACAGGGTTTCGAAGAGCTCCTACGAGCAGTACTTC
TRBD1,TRBJ2-3,TRBV6-1,.,CASSLGTGLADTQYF,TGTGCCAGCAGTCTCGGGACAGGGCTTGCAGATACGCAGTATTTT
TRBD2,TRBJ2-3,TRBV2,.,CASTLLAGGSTDTQYF,TGTGCCAGCACTTTGTTAGCGGGAGGGAGCACAGATACGCAGTATTTT
TRBD1,TRBJ2-7,TRBV29-1,few,CSVLKQGARYEQYF,TGCAGCGTCTTGAAACAGGGGGCTCGGTACGAGCAGTACTTC
TRBD2,TRBJ2-7,TRBV28,once,CASSLGGLAGRSEQYF,TGTGCCAGCAGTTTAGGAGGACTAGCGGGACGCTCTGAGCAGTACTTC
.,TRBJ2-2,TRBV6-6,.,CASSYIPRELFF,TGTGCCAGCAGTTATATCCCCCGGGAGTTGTTTTTT
TRBD2,TRBJ2-3,TRBV5-1,.,CASSLVAGGSTDTQYF,TGCGCCAGCAGCTTGGTGGCGGGAGGAAGCACAGATACGCAGTATTTT
.,TRBJ2-5,TRBV4-3,.,CASSQDGVHSETQYF,TGCGCCAGCAGCCAAGATGGAGTACACTCGGAGACCCAGTACTTC
.,TRBJ1-2,TRBV4-1,.,CASSQGGQILYGYTF,TGCGCCAGCAGCCAAGGAGGACAGATTCTCTATGGCTACACCTTC
.,TRBJ2-2,TRBV7-8,.,CASSLRESGELFF,TGTGCCAGCAGCTTACGAGAGTCCGGGGAGCTGTTTTTT
.,TRBJ2-7,TRBV7-3,once,CASSVTGDRLYEQYF,TGTGCCAGCAGCGTGACAGGAGACCGACTATACGAGCAGTACTTC
TRBD2,TRBJ2-1,TRBV6-5,.,CASQGTSGGVDEQFF,TGTGCCAGCCAGGGTACTAGCGGGGGGGTTGATGAGCAGTTCTTC
.,TRBJ1-6,TRBV28,few,CASRSEGPNSPLHF,TGTGCCAGCAGGTCGGAGGGGCCAAATTCACCCCTCCACTTT
.,TRBJ2-7,TRBV5-1,once,CASSLDLFYEQYF,TGCGCCAGCAGCTTGGATCTGTTCTACGAGCAGTACTTC
TRBD1,TRBJ2-7,TRBV5-1,.,CASSLETGGGEQYF,TGCGCCAGCAGCTTGGAGACAGGGGGGGGCGAGCAGTACTTC
.,TRBJ2-1,TRBV7-9,.,CASSLAGGRYNEQFF,TGTGCCAGCAGCTTAGCGGGAGGAAGGTACAATGAGCAGTTCTTC
.,TRBJ1-3,TRBV2,.,CASWTELGNTIYF,TGTGCCAGCTGGACTGAGCTGGGAAACACCATATATTTT
.,TRBJ1-4,TRBV11-3,.,CASSSGIPNEKLFF,TGTGCCAGCAGCTCCGGGATACCTAATGAAAAACTGTTTTTT
.,TRBJ2-3,TRBV6-1,few,CASSESTTDTQYF,TGTGCCAGCAGTGAATCTACCACAGATACGCAGTATTTT
.,TRBJ2-1,TRBV4-2,.,CASSQVAPSGEQFF,TGTGCCAGCAGCCAAGTAGCTCCAAGCGGCGAGCAGTTCTTC
TRBD2,TRBJ2-1,TRBV9,.,CASSVDERGDEQFF,TGTGCCAGCAGCGTAGATGAGCGGGGCGATGAGCAGTTCTTC
.,TRBJ2-4,TRBV12-5,few,CASVPQAGALGIQYF,TGTGCTAGTGTACCTCAGGCGGGGGCTTTAGGCATTCAGTACTTC
.,TRBJ2-7,TRBV5-1,.,CASSRAAGLVDEQYF,TGCGCCAGCAGCCGCGCTGCGGGGCTTGTCGACGAGCAGTACTTC
TRBD1,TRBJ1-2,TRBV6-5,once,CASSYGSGTGFTF,TGTGCCAGCAGTTACGGGTCCGGGACAGGTTTCACCTTC
.,TRBJ2-7,TRBV6-5,.,CATRQSSYEQYF,TGTGCCACCCGACAGAGCTCCTACGAGCAGTACTTC
.,TRBJ2-1,TRBV7-6,.,CASSLSVNEQFF,TGTGCCAGCAGCTTAAGCGTCAATGAGCAGTTCTTC
TRBD2,TRBJ2-1,TRBV5-1,.,CASSTGTSGGSSYNEQFF,TGCGCCAGCAGCACTGGGACTAGCGGGGGGAGCTCCTACAATGAGCAGTTCTTC
.,TRBJ2-1,TRBV12-5,.,CASEKDWEKFF,TGTGCTAGTGAAAAGGACTGGGAGAAGTTCTTC
TRBD1,TRBJ2-7,TRBV6-1,.,CAASRGHSYEQYF,TGTGCCGCTTCCAGGGGGCACTCCTACGAGCAGTACTTC
.,TRBJ2-2,TRBV6-9,few,CASSYSGWRNLTGELFF,TGTGCCAGCAGTTATTCAGGTTGGCGGAACCTCACCGGGGAGCTGTTTTTT
TRBD1,TRBJ1-2,TRBV29-1,.,CSAGTGNYGYTF,TGCAGCGCCGGGACAGGGAACTATGGCTACACCTTC
TRBD1,TRBJ1-1,TRBV5-4,.,CASSLEGYRGKAEAFF,TGTGCCAGCAGCTTGGAAGGTTACAGGGGTAAGGCTGAAGCTTTCTTT
.,TRBJ2-7,TRBV19,.,CASSIGLGASYEQYF,TGTGCCAGTAGTATAGGGCTAGGGGCTTCCTACGAGCAGTACTTC
TRBD1,TRBJ2-2,TRBV5-1,.,CASSLVTGSTGELFF,TGCGCCAGCAGCTTGGTGACAGGGAGTACCGGGGAGCTGTTTTTT
.,TRBJ1-1,TRBV7-3,once,CASRAHRDNTEAFF,TGTGCCAGCAGGGCCCACAGGGATAACACTGAAGCTTTCTTT
TRBD2,TRBJ2-1,TRBV12-5,.,CASGLRQTSGGHNEQFF,TGTGCTAGTGGTTTACGACAGACTAGCGGGGGCCACAATGAGCAGTTCTTC
TRBD2,TRBJ2-7,TRBV11-2,.,CASSFSTLAVRYEQYF,TGTGCCAGCAGCTTTTCGACCCTAGCGGTTCGCTACGAGCAGTACTTC
TRBD1,TRBJ2-7,TRBV2,medium-sized,CASREGTGGSYEQYF,TGTGCCAGCAGGGAGGGGACAGGGGGGAGCTACGAGCAGTACTTC